This passage covers 15 T cell receptor beta chains from one sample sequenced in a study of T cells in Graves' hyperthyroidism and ophthalmopathy. The CDR3 regions of TCR beta were amplified from RNA transcripts. HTBI primers drove first-round RT-PCR of the TCR CDR3. Each CDR3 protein is one row after TCRdb ran MiXCR on the multiplex PCR reads. This sample carries hundreds of thousands of distinct CDR3 sequences, roughly 15% of them seen once, and the ten largest clones take about 4.5%. The source material was blood. The receptors were gathered from a woman aged 40-49 years with Graves' ophthalmopathy.

The chain links TRBV5-6 to TRBJ2-7, with D tentatively TRBD1 (6 bases). Germline assignment: CDR1 SGHDT and CDR2 YYEEEE. The V gene lost 2 bases and the J gene lost 6 bases, with 12 bases spanning the gap. The CDR3 totals 13 residues. CDR3 sequence reads: CASSFWAGVEQYF. CDR3 nucleotide sequence: TGTGCCAGCAGCTTTTGGGCAGGGGTCGAGCAGTACTTC. Full variable domain (remainder filled in from reference TRBV5-6 and TRBJ2-7): DAGVTQSPTHLIKTRGQQVTLRCSPKSGHDTVSWYQQALGQGPQFIFQYYEEEERQRGNFPDRFSGHQFPNYSSELNVNALLLGDSALYLCASSFWAGVEQYFGPGTRLTVT.

The V gene is TRBV29-1, the J gene TRBJ1-2, with TRBD1 matching over 7 bases. CDR1 and CDR2 from the germline V gene are SQVTM and ANQGSEA. The CDR3 totals 16 residues. V lost 6 bases and J lost 5; bases outside the gene matches: 18. CDR3 DNA sequence: TGCAGCGTCCCCTCCGACACTTACAGGGGAACATATGGCTACACCTTC. Translated, it gives CSVPSDTYRGTYGYTF.

Ten or more counts support this clonotype. The chain recombines TRBV5-1 with TRBJ2-7; TRBD1 matches at 7 bases. V lost 4 bases, J lost 2 bases, and 6 bases stayed unmatched. The CDR3 contains 14 residues. Germline CDR1 reads SGHRS; CDR2 reads YFSETQ. CDR3 sequence reads: CASSQPGQTYEQYF. The CDR3 region has the DNA TGCGCCAGCAGCCAACCGGGACAGACCTACGAGCAGTACTTC.

V gene TRBV14 combines with J gene TRBJ2-7; the D gene is possibly TRBD2 (7 bases). Trimming removed 4 bases from V and 2 bases from J, with 15 bases in between. The CDR3 spans 15 residues. Germline V gene lookup returns CDR1 SGHDN and CDR2 FVKESK. CDR3 coding DNA: TGTGCCAGCAGCCTACCCGGAGGGGGGGCCTACGAGCAGTACTTC. Protein: CASSLPGGGAYEQYF.

This clonotype was observed a handful of times. The CDR3 nucleotides read TGTGCCACCAGTGCCTCTAGCGGAACCCCTGCCGGAGAGACCCAGTACTTC. Translating it yields CATSASSGTPAGETQYF. V usage is TRBV24-1 and J usage is TRBJ2-5; the match to TRBD2 covers 7 bases. The junction had 15 bases not matched to a gene; V was cut back by 5 bases and J by 4 bases. The CDR3 contains 17 residues. The germline CDR1 and CDR2 sequences are KGHDR and SFDVKD.

This clonotype was recorded many times. The V gene is TRBV28, the J gene TRBJ1-2; TRBD1 matches 7 bases. The V segment lost 6 bases and the J segment 3 bases; nucleotides outside the gene matches: 4. CDR1 and CDR2 (germline): MDHEN, SYDVKM. This CDR3 has 13 amino acids. The CDR3, as DNA: TGTGCCAGCAGGACAGGGTTGGACTATGGCTACACCTTC. Translated, it gives CASRTGLDYGYTF.

This clonotype was observed a handful of times. The chain has TRBV12-3 or TRBV12-4 and TRBJ2-5, with 9 bases lining up with TRBD2. The CDR3 sequence is 16 residues long. V lost 5 bases to trimming and J lost 4 bases; unmatched junction nucleotides: 11. This CDR3 reads CASSRLAGKGAETQYF. CDR3 sequence (DNA): TGTGCCAGCAGTCGGCTAGCGGGAAAAGGAGCAGAGACCCAGTACTTC.

This clonotype has a handful of counts. The V and J genes are TRBV5-1 and TRBJ2-7; 8 bases align to TRBD2. Germline V gene data show CDR1 as SGHRS and CDR2 as YFSETQ. J was trimmed by 7 bases and V by 1 base; bases with no gene match: 4. The CDR3 contains 13 residues. The CDR3 region is CASSLNGGGEQYF. CDR3 DNA sequence: TGCGCCAGCAGCTTGAACGGGGGGGGAGAGCAGTACTTC.

A note on this clonotype: A clone one base away is much larger, so this may be a read error. V and J are TRBV15 and TRBJ1-5; D not certain. Germline V gene data show CDR1 as LNHNV and CDR2 as YYDKDF (reference sequence). Trimming removed 0 bases from V and 0 bases from J, with 6 bases in between. CDR3 length: 15 amino acids. The CDR3 region is CATSRDGYSNQPQHF. CDR3 nucleotides: TGTGCCACCAGCAGAGACGGGTATAGCAATCAGCCCCAGCATTTT. Looking up the rest from reference TRBV15 and TRBJ1-5 gives the full variable domain: DAMVIQNPRYQVTQFGKPVTLSCSQTLNHNVMYWYQQKSSQAPKLLFHYYDKDFNNEADTPDNFQSRRPNTSFCFLDIRSPGLGDTAMYLCATSRDGYSNQPQHFGDGTRLSIL.

In this sample, this clonotype turned up a few times. The genes are TRBV20-1 and TRBJ2-7, with TRBD2 identical over 14 bases. The CDR3 consists of 15 residues. Germline trimming cut 4 bases from V and 3 bases from J; bases unmatched to any gene: 5. Germline V gene lookup returns CDR1 DFQATT and CDR2 SNEGSKA (reference sequence). The CDR3 loop reads CSAIGTSGSNYEQYF. CDR3 DNA: TGCAGTGCTATAGGGACTAGCGGGAGTAACTACGAGCAGTACTTC.

This clonotype was picked up a small number of times. This chain links TRBV9 with TRBJ1-3, with 9 bases that match TRBD1. The V and J ends lost 4 bases and 4 bases, in that order; junction bases with no gene match: 6. From germline, CDR1 is SGDLS and CDR2 YYNGEE. CDR3 size: 15 residues. The CDR3 region has the DNA TGTGCCAGCAGCCTCACAGGGGGCGGAGGAAACACCATATATTTT. It translates to CASSLTGGGGNTIYF.

This clonotype was counted ten times or more. The chain recombines TRBV9 with TRBJ2-7, with D hard to call. CDR1 is SGDLS, CDR2 YYNGEE, per germline. V lost 0 bases, J lost 2 bases, and 9 bases lay in between. This CDR3 has 14 amino acids. CDR3 in DNA: TGTGCCAGCAGCGTAGGCGTAGGTCCCTACGAGCAGTACTTC. Amino acids: CASSVGVGPYEQYF.

This clonotype was seen repeatedly, ten times or more. The junction departs from germline at one end; a sequencing error may be responsible. The V call is TRBV5-1, the J call TRBJ1-1; 10 positions agree with TRBD1. This CDR3 comprises 15 residues. CDR1 and CDR2 from the germline V gene are SGHRS and YFSETQ. The CDR3 loop is CASSPGETGGTEASF. The CDR3 nucleotides read TGCGCCAGCAGCCCGGGGGAGACAGGGGGCACTGAAGCTTCCTTT.

Many counts were recorded for this clonotype. The chain joins TRBV5-1 to TRBJ2-7; 12 bases match TRBD2. The CDR3 has 17 residues. CDR1 is SGHRS, CDR2 YFSETQ, per germline. The V segment lost 4 bases and the J segment 3 bases; nucleotides outside the gene matches: 11. CDR3 in DNA: TGCGCCAGCAGCCTGACTAGCGGGAGCGGTTTCGTCTACGAGCAGTACTTC. It codes for CASSLTSGSGFVYEQYF.

This clonotype appeared many times. The J gene is TRBJ2-7, the V gene TRBV27, with 10 bases lining up with TRBD1. J was trimmed by 5 bases and V by 0 bases; bases with no gene match: 4. Germline V gene lookup returns CDR1 MNHEY and CDR2 SMNVEV (reference sequence). The CDR3 runs to 15 residues. CDR3 bases: TGTGCCAGCAGTTTATCGAGACAGGGGGCAAACGAGCAGTACTTC. Translating it yields CASSLSRQGANEQYF.